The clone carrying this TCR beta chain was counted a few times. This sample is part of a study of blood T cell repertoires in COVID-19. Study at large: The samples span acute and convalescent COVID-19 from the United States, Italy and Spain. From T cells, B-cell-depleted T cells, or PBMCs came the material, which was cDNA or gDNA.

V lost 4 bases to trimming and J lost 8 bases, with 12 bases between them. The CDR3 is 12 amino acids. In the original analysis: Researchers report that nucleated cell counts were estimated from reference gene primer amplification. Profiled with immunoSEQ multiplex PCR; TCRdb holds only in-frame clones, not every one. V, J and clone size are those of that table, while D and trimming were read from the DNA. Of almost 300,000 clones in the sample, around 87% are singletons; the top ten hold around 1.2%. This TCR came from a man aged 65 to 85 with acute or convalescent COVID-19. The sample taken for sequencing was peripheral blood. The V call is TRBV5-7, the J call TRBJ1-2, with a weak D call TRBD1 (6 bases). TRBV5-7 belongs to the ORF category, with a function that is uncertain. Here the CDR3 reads CASSVRQDGYTF. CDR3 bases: TGTGCCAGCAGCGTCCGACAGGACGGCTACACCTTC.